This T cell receptor (beta chain) was captured in a study of neoadjuvant anti-PD-1 for oral cavity cancer. Study details: Before surgery, most patients got three to four biweekly 3 mg/kg nivolumab doses. Patients without progression got a fourth dose around day 43.

CDR1 SGHRS and CDR2 YFSETQ come from the germline V gene. With 4 bases removed from V and 0 bases from J, the gap between germline ends came to 19 bases. The CDR3 sequence is 17 residues long. These oral cavity squamous cell carcinomas were HPV-negative and locally advanced. TCRdb's copy holds only in-frame clones and misses some; the assay was immunoSEQ multiplex PCR. Of more than 50,000 clones in the sample, 79% were seen once. Study-level points and caveats: With a few patients per group, TCR findings need larger cohorts.

Worth noting for this clone: Antigen: not known.

This receptor was taken from a person between 35 and 79 years old with oral cavity squamous cell carcinoma. The starting material was PBMCs, obtained before nivolumab (anti-PD-1) treatment. This rearrangement joins TRBV5-1 to TRBJ1-1; D perhaps matches TRBD1 (5 bases). The CDR3 reads CASSPYGGTIVNTEAFF. The CDR3 DNA follows: TGCGCCAGCAGCCCCTACGGGGGTACGATAGTGAACACTGAAGCTTTCTTT.